The 9 T cell receptor beta chains below come from one sample, sequenced in a study of T cell responses to AZD1222 COVID-19 vaccine. The assay was immunoSEQ multiplex PCR, and TCRdb's table has in-frame clones only and misses some. The sample lists roughly 78,000 clones; roughly 80% were seen once. The sample was peripheral blood, taken on day 0 of AZD1222 vaccination. These receptors all come from an adult in good health.

This chain links TRBV7-2 with TRBJ1-4; TRBD1 agrees at 8 bases. V gave up 4 bases and J gave up 5 bases; unmatched junction bases: 6. Germline CDR1 reads SGHTA; CDR2 reads FQGNSA. CDR3 length equals 15 residues. CDR3 coding DNA: TGTGCCAGCAGCTATAACCCAGGGGGCAATGAAAAACTGTTTTTT. Amino acid sequence: CASSYNPGGNEKLFF.

The chain recombines TRBV14 with TRBJ2-2; TRBD1 matches at 10 bases. The CDR3 is 15 residues long. The J segment lost 3 bases and the V segment lost 4 bases, leaving 2 bases of the junction unmatched. Germline loops: CDR1 SGHDN, CDR2 FVKESK. CDR3 amino acids: CASSLGTGDTGELFF. CDR3 DNA: TGTGCCAGCAGCCTCGGGACAGGGGACACCGGGGAGCTGTTTTTT.

The chain carries TRBV9 and TRBJ2-3, with 12 bases that match TRBD2. The germline V gene has CDR1 SGDLS and CDR2 YYNGEE. The CDR3 spans 17 residues. V lost 0 bases, J lost 2 bases, and 4 bases stayed unmatched. The CDR3 is CASSVGSSGGATDTQYF. The CDR3 DNA sequence: TGTGCCAGCAGCGTAGGGTCTAGCGGGGGGGCCACAGATACGCAGTATTTT.

The chain recombines TRBV30 with TRBJ1-2; D gene uncertain. CDR3 length: 12 amino acids. V shed 0 bases and J shed 7 bases, with 9 bases lying between them. Looked up from germline, CDR1 is GTSNPN and CDR2 is SVGIG (reference sequence). CDR3 bases: TGTGCCTGGAGTGTATCCCTTGGTGGCTACACCTTC. Encoded protein: CAWSVSLGGYTF.

This sequence joins TRBV27 and TRBJ2-6, with D possibly called TRBD1 or TRBD2 (5 bases each). There are 19 residues in the CDR3. The germline gives CDR1 MNHEY, CDR2 SMNVEV (reference sequence). Trimming removed 5 bases at V and 4 bases at J, with 24 bases between. CDR3 sequence (DNA): TGTGCCAGCAGTATACGGGACGGAGTGCCCAAAAGGGGGGCCAACGTCCTGACTTTC. It encodes CASSIRDGVPKRGANVLTF.

V and J are TRBV19 and TRBJ1-3; tentative D call: TRBD1 (6 bases). Trimming took off 5 bases at V and 3 bases at J, with 11 bases between the two ends. Germline V gene sequence: CDR1 LNHDA, CDR2 SQIVND (reference sequence). The CDR3 is made up of 14 amino acids. Written as DNA, the CDR3 is TGTGCCAGTAGTCTCAGGGGAAATGGAAACACCATATATTTT. It codes for CASSLRGNGNTIYF.

The chain has TRBV21-1 and TRBJ1-2. TRBV21-1 is flagged as a pseudogene. The CDR3 length is 13 residues. CDR3 coding DNA: TGTGCCAGCACTGCTATGGCTAACTATGGCTACACCTTC. Protein product: CASTAMANYGYTF.

The V gene is TRBV10-3, the J gene TRBJ1-4; the match to TRBD1 covers 7 bases. J was trimmed by 5 bases and V by 6 bases; bases with no gene match: 6. From germline, CDR1 is ENHRY and CDR2 SYGVKD. This CDR3 comprises 14 residues. CDR3 in amino acids: CAIRRDRENEKLFF. CDR3 DNA sequence: TGTGCCATCAGGAGGGACAGAGAAAATGAAAAACTGTTTTTT.

The gene calls are TRBV19 and TRBJ1-5; 7 nucleotides line up with TRBD1. The CDR3 runs 13 residues. CDR1 is LNHDA, CDR2 SQIVND, per germline (reference sequence). Trimming cost V 5 bases and J 7 bases; bases outside gene matches: 5. CDR3 residues: CASSGDSSQPQHF. The CDR3 bases are TGTGCCAGTAGTGGGGACAGCAGCCAGCCCCAGCATTTT. Filled out from reference TRBV19 and TRBJ1-5, the complete variable domain reads DGGITQSPKYLFRKEGQNVTLSCEQNLNHDAMYWYRQDPGQGLRLIYYSQIVNDFQKGDIAEGYSVSREKKESFPLTVTSAQKNPTAFYLCASSGDSSQPQHFGDGTRLSIL.